Presented here are 5 T cell receptor beta chains from one specimen sequenced in a study of cytomegalovirus exposure and HLA in healthy donors. PCR involved 60 Vbeta and 13 Jbeta primers. Generated by immunoSEQ multiplex PCR, the TCRdb table keeps only in-frame clones and is missing some. The sample lists some 190,000 clones; approximately 80% were seen once. Sequencing input: PBMCs. Source of these receptors: a woman in her thirties in good health and CMV-seropositive.

Turning to this clone: Other DNA sequences in this specimen translate into the identical CDR3. The V and J genes are TRBV19 and TRBJ1-5, with D maybe TRBD1 (5 bases). V lost 5 bases and J lost 4, with 9 bases in between. The CDR3 length is 13 residues. The germline gives CDR1 LNHDA, CDR2 SQIVND (reference sequence). The CDR3 is CASSLQGNQPQHF. CDR3 bases: TGTGCCAGTAGTCTCCAGGGAAATCAGCCCCAGCATTTT.

The chain is built from TRBV7-2 and TRBJ2-7; D possibly corresponds to TRBD2 (6 bases). Germline CDR1 and CDR2: SGHTA and FQGNSA. Trimming took 0 bases from V and 3 from J, leaving 15 bases between them. The CDR3 is 16 amino acids. CDR3 residues: CASSLAAGSGLYEQYF. The CDR3, as DNA: TGTGCCAGCAGCTTAGCCGCGGGAAGCGGCCTCTACGAGCAGTACTTC.

Only a few counts were recorded for this clone. The chain joins TRBV7-9 to TRBJ1-3, with D hard to call. The V and J ends lost 5 bases and 0 bases respectively, with 14 bases between them. The CDR3 extends over 16 amino acids. Germline V lookup: CDR1 SEHNR, CDR2 FQNEAQ (reference sequence). CDR3 nucleotides: TGTGCCAGCAGCCGGATCCGGGGTCTCTCTGGAAACACCATATATTTT. Its translation is CASSRIRGLSGNTIYF.

The CDR3: CAWKEPGLEPDTQYF. DNA of the CDR3: TGTGCCTGGAAGGAACCGGGACTAGAGCCAGATACGCAGTATTTT. The chain joins TRBV30 to TRBJ2-3; 8 nucleotides line up with TRBD2. Trimming removed 4 bases from V and 4 bases from J; junction bases left unmatched: 10. Per the germline V gene, CDR1 is GTSNPN and CDR2 is SVGIG (reference sequence). The CDR3 has 15 amino acids.

Worth noting for this clone: The same CDR3 is also encoded by other DNA sequences in this sample. The J gene is TRBJ1-5, the V gene TRBV5-1; D is ambiguous. V was cut by 2 bases and J by 1 base, with 4 bases left in between. Germline CDR1 is SGHRS and CDR2 is YFSETQ. The CDR3 is 13 amino acids. The CDR3 sequence is CASSFGSNQPQHF. In DNA, the CDR3 is TGCGCCAGCAGCTTCGGGAGCAATCAGCCCCAGCATTTT.